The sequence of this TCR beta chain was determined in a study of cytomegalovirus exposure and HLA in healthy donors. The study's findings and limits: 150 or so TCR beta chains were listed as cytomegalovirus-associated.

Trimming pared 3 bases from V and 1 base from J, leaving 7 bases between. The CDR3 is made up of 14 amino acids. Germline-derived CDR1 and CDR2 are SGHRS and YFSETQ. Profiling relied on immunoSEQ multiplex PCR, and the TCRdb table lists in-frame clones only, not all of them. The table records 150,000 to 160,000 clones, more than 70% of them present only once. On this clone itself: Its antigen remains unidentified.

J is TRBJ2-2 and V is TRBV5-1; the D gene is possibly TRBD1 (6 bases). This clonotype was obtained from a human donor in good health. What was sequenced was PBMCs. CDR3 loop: CASSSGQNTGELFF. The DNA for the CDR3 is TGCGCCAGCAGCTCGGGACAGAACACCGGGGAGCTGTTTTTT.